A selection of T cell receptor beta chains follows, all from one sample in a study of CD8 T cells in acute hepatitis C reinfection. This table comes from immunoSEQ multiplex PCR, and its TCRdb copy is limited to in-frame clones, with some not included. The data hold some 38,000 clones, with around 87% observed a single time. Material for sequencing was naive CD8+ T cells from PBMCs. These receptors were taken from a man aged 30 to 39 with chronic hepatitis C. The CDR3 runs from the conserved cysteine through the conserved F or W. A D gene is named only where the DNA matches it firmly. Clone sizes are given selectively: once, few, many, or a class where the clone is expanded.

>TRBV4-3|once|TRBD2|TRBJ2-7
CASSQDSTSGALYEQYF
TGCGCCAGCAGCCAAGATTCTACTAGCGGGGCCCTCTACGAGCAGTACTTC
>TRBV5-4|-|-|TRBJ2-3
CASSFWETGGVADTQYF
TGTGCCAGCAGCTTTTGGGAGACAGGAGGGGTCGCAGATACGCAGTATTTT
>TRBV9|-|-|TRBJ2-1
CASSSRGGNEQFF
TGTGCCAGCAGCTCGAGGGGGGGTAATGAGCAGTTCTTC
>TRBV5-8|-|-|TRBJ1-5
CASSGRIPDQPQHF
TGTGCCAGCAGCGGGCGGATCCCTGATCAGCCCCAGCATTTT
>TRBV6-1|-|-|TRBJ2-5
CASRFGGTQYF
TGTGCCAGCAGATTTGGTGGGACCCAGTACTTC
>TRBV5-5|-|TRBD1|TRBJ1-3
CASSNGQESGTIYF
TGTGCCAGCAGTAACGGACAGGAGTCTGGCACCATATATTTT
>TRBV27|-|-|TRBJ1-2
CASNSRGRDYGYTF
TGTGCCAGCAACTCGAGGGGAAGAGACTATGGCTACACCTTC
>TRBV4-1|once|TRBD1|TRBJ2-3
CASSSLFPGGSTDTQYF
TGCGCCAGCAGCTCCCTCTTCCCAGGGGGAAGCACAGATACGCAGTATTTT
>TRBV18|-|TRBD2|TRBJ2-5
CASSPRSSGVQETQYF
TGTGCCAGCTCACCACGGAGTAGCGGGGTCCAAGAGACCCAGTACTTC
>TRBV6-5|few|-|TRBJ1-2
CASRGTGLGYTF
TGTGCCAGCAGGGGTACAGGGCTTGGCTACACCTTC
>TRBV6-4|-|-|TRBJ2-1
CASSTDYSSYNEQFF
TGTGCCAGCAGCACCGACTATAGCTCCTACAATGAGCAGTTCTTC
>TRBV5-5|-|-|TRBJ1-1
CASSLTVNTEAFF
TGTGCCAGCAGCTTGACAGTGAACACTGAAGCTTTCTTT
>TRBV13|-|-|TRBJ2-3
CASSFGWGTDTQYF
TGTGCCAGCAGCTTTGGATGGGGCACAGATACGCAGTATTTT
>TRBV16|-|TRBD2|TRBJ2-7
CASSRGLGDEQYF
TGTGCCAGCAGCCGGGGACTAGGGGACGAGCAGTACTTC
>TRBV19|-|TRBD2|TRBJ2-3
CASSMGREVDTQYF
TGTGCCAGTAGTATGGGCCGGGAGGTGGATACGCAGTATTTT
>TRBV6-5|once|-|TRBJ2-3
CASSALADTQYF
TGTGCCAGTAGCGCCCTAGCAGATACGCAGTATTTT
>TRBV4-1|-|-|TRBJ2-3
CASSLSPGRANTDTQYF
TGCGCCAGCAGCCTTTCCCCGGGACGGGCAAACACAGATACGCAGTATTTT
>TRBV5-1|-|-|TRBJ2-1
CASSLGDNSYNEQFF
TGCGCCAGCAGCTTGGGAGACAACTCCTACAATGAGCAGTTCTTC
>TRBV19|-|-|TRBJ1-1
CASTPMGAGTEAFF
TGTGCCAGTACCCCCATGGGTGCGGGCACTGAAGCTTTCTTT
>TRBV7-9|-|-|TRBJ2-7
CASSLAGGPDEQYF
TGTGCCAGCAGCTTAGCGGGGGGGCCTGACGAGCAGTACTTC
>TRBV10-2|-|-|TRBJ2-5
CASKEGLIGQETQYF
TGCGCCAGCAAGGAAGGGCTAATAGGACAAGAGACCCAGTACTTC
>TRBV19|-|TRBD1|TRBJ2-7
CASSIDWETGVLNEQYF
TGTGCCAGTAGTATAGATTGGGAGACAGGGGTTCTGAACGAGCAGTACTTC
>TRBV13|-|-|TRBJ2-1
CASSSQLDLYNEQFF
TGTGCCAGCAGCTCCCAACTGGACTTGTACAATGAGCAGTTCTTC
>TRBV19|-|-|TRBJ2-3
CASSWNYKRTDTQYF
TGTGCCAGTAGTTGGAACTATAAACGCACAGATACGCAGTATTTT
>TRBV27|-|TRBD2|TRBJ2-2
CASSSEMSGTSGNTGELFF
TGTGCCAGCAGCTCAGAAATGTCCGGGACTAGCGGTAACACCGGGGAGCTGTTTTTT
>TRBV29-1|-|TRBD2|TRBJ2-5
CSATGGEETQYF
TGCAGCGCCACGGGGGGGGAGGAGACCCAGTACTTC
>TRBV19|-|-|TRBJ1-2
CASSIVRDLWYGYTF
TGTGCCAGTAGTATAGTCCGGGACTTATGGTATGGCTACACCTTC
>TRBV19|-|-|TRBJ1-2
CAGSMGNYGYTF
TGTGCCGGTTCTATGGGGAACTATGGCTACACCTTC
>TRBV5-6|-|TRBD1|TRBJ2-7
CASSGWGQGYEQYF
TGTGCCAGCAGCGGGTGGGGACAGGGATACGAGCAGTACTTC
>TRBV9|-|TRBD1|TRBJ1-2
CASSVGQGGSYGYTF
TGTGCCAGCAGCGTAGGACAGGGGGGATCCTATGGCTACACCTTC
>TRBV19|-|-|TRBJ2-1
CASSMGGDYNEQFF
TGTGCCAGTAGTATGGGTGGCGACTACAATGAGCAGTTCTTC
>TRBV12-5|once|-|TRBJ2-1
CASGLRGNEQFF
TGTGCTAGTGGTTTGAGGGGGAATGAGCAGTTCTTC
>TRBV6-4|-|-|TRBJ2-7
CASRSRYPAAASSYEQYF
TGTGCCAGCAGGTCTCGCTATCCCGCCGCGGCCAGCTCCTACGAGCAGTACTTC
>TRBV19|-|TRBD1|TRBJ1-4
CASGTGNEKLFF
TGTGCCAGCGGGACAGGGAATGAAAAACTGTTTTTT
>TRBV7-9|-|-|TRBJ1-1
CASSFPVHPNTEAFF
TGTGCCAGCAGCTTTCCGGTCCACCCGAACACTGAAGCTTTCTTT
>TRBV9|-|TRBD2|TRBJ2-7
CASSVTAGGTYEQYF
TGTGCCAGCAGCGTAACGGCGGGGGGAACCTACGAGCAGTACTTC
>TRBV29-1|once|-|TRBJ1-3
CSWETGDSGNTIYF
TGCAGCTGGGAGACAGGAGACTCTGGAAACACCATATATTTT
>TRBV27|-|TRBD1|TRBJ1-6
CASSRQGSNSPLHF
TGTGCCAGCAGTCGACAGGGGTCGAATTCACCCCTCCACTTT
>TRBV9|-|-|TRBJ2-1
CATGPDDEQFF
TGTGCCACAGGCCCAGATGATGAGCAGTTCTTC
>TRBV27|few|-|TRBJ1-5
CASSKQGNSNQPQHF
TGTGCCAGCAGTAAACAGGGAAATAGCAATCAGCCCCAGCATTTT
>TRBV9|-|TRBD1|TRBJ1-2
CASSAGQLYGYTF
TGTGCCAGCAGCGCGGGACAGCTATATGGCTACACCTTC
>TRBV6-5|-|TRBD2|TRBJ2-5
CASSRGLAETQYF
TGTGCCAGCAGCAGAGGACTAGCAGAGACCCAGTACTTC
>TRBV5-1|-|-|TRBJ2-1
CASSLAEGSGVLTYNEQFF
TGCGCCAGCAGCTTGGCCGAAGGTAGCGGAGTACTAACCTACAATGAGCAGTTCTTC
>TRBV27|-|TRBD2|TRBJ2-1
CASSFGTSGYNEQFF
TGTGCCAGCAGTTTCGGGACTAGCGGATACAATGAGCAGTTCTTC
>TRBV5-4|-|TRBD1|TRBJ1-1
CASSLGQGFLEAFF
TGTGCCAGCAGCTTGGGACAGGGGTTTCTTGAAGCTTTCTTT
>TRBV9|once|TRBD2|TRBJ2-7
CASSPGLAGARGREQYF
TGTGCCAGCAGCCCGGGACTAGCGGGAGCCCGGGGGCGGGAGCAGTACTTC
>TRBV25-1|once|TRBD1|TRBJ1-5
CARESDRRNQPQHF
TGTGCCCGCGAGTCGGACAGGCGCAATCAGCCCCAGCATTTT
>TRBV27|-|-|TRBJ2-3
CASSLGTSADTQYF
TGTGCCAGCAGTTTGGGTACTTCTGCAGATACGCAGTATTTT
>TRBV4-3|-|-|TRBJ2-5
CASSQDGGSETQYF
TGCGCCAGCAGCCAAGATGGGGGCTCGGAGACCCAGTACTTC
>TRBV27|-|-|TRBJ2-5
CASSLGPNQETQYF
TGTGCCAGCAGTTTAGGCCCTAATCAAGAGACCCAGTACTTC
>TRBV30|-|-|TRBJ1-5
CAWSGRTLKGFNQPQHF
TGTGCCTGGAGTGGACGGACGCTAAAGGGCTTCAATCAGCCCCAGCATTTT
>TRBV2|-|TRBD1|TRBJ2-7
CASSYTGQGPYEQYF
TGTGCCAGCAGTTACACGGGACAGGGCCCCTACGAGCAGTACTTC
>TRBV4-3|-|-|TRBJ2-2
CASSQGPPGTGIHTGELFF
TGCGCCAGCAGCCAAGGGCCTCCCGGGACGGGGATTCACACCGGGGAGCTGTTTTTT
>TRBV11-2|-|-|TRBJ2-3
CASSSTDTQYF
TGTGCCAGCAGCTCTACAGATACGCAGTATTTT
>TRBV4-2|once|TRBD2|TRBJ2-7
CASSQDSLAGTYEQYF
TGTGCCAGCAGCCAAGATAGTTTAGCGGGTACCTACGAGCAGTACTTC